One and the same sample provided the 5 T cell receptor beta chains below, sequenced in a study of patients and donors after allogeneic stem cell transplantation. TCRdb redid the calling of the RT-PCR reads with MiXCR, one entry per CDR3 protein. The sample holds under 35,000 distinct CDR3 sequences; 37% are singletons and the top ten take over 65%. The sequencing sample was made of blood, either unsorted or a sorted T cell fraction (not recorded which). All receptors come from a human donor who was either an allogeneic HSCT recipient or a stem cell or donor lymphocyte infusion donor (not recorded which). It is not recorded whose cells these are; they may come from a transplant donor.

The chain joins TRBV7-6 to TRBJ2-6; D is perhaps TRBD1 (5 bases). Germline-derived CDR1 and CDR2 are SGHVS and FNYEAQ. V was cut by 1 base and J by 2 bases, with 12 bases left in between. The CDR3 extends over 17 amino acids. CDR3 sequence: CASSLVLGAAGANVLTF. The DNA of the CDR3 is TGTGCCAGCAGCTTAGTCCTTGGGGCAGCTGGGGCCAACGTCCTGACTTTC.

This clonotype was observed at least ten times. This chain uses TRBV15 with TRBJ1-1; no clear D. The V gene's germline CDR1 is LNHNV and CDR2 YYDKDF (reference sequence). The CDR3 runs to 15 residues. Deletions cut 1 base from V and 0 bases from J, with 9 bases between. Written as DNA, the CDR3 is TGTGCCACCAGCAGAGGTACAGCCATGAACACTGAAGCTTTCTTT. Protein product: CATSRGTAMNTEAFF.

This clonotype ranks as medium-sized. The V call is TRBV29-1, the J call TRBJ2-5; 8 bases align to TRBD2. The CDR3 extends over 12 amino acids. Looked up from germline, CDR1 is SQVTM and CDR2 is ANQGSEA. Trimming removed 8 bases from V and 3 bases from J; junction bases left unmatched: 5. The CDR3 sequence is CSSSGGKETQYF. CDR3 nucleotides: TGCAGCTCCAGCGGGGGCAAAGAGACCCAGTACTTC.

The chain has TRBV12-3 or TRBV12-4 and TRBJ1-2, with 7 nucleotides matching TRBD1. There are 15 residues in the CDR3. V gave up 5 bases and J gave up 2 bases; unmatched junction bases: 8. CDR3 protein: CASSPLQGVNYGYTF. Written as DNA, the CDR3 is TGTGCCAGCAGTCCCCTCCAGGGGGTCAACTATGGCTACACCTTC.

This clonotype was observed a handful of times. The chain couples TRBV5-1 to TRBJ2-7; perhaps D is TRBD1 or TRBD2 (5 bases each). V was trimmed by 1 base and J by 5 bases, leaving 10 bases between them. Germline V gene lookup returns CDR1 SGHRS and CDR2 YFSETQ. CDR3 size: 13 residues. The CDR3 spells CASSLSWGHEQYV. In nucleotides, the CDR3 is TGCGCCAGCAGCTTGTCGTGGGGACACGAGCAGTACGTC.